Listed below are T cell receptor beta chains from one sample, sequenced in a study of blood T cell repertoires in COVID-19. Libraries were prepared by immunoSEQ multiplex PCR; TCRdb keeps only in-frame clonotypes and omits some of them. The sample has about 81,000 clones; 90% to 95% are singletons. Material: peripheral blood. These receptors were obtained from a human donor with active COVID-19. The donor label of this sample is uncertain. Each CDR3 is given with its conserved first and last residue. Fields, in order: J gene, V gene, clone size, D gene, CDR3 DNA, CDR3 protein. A D gene is named only where the DNA matches it firmly. Rows may omit the clone size; those that give it use once, few, many or a size class.

TRBJ2-3	TRBV5-1	NA	TRBD2	TGCGCCAGCAGCGCCACCGGGACTAGCCGACGCACAGATACGCAGTATTTT	CASSATGTSRRTDTQYF
TRBJ2-3	TRBV19	NA	TRBD2	TGTGCCAGTAGTATTGGGGGGGGCACAGATACGCAGTATTTT	CASSIGGGTDTQYF
TRBJ1-5	TRBV2	few	NA	TGTGCCAGCAGTGATAGTAGGGCGGGCGGTCAGCCCCAGCATTTT	CASSDSRAGGQPQHF
TRBJ2-3	TRBV6-2/TRBV6-3	NA	NA	TGTGCCAGCAGTTCGCGACAGTCCTTTTCTAGCACAGATACGCAGTATTTT	CASSSRQSFSSTDTQYF
TRBJ2-7	TRBV7-9	NA	TRBD1	TGTGCCAGCAGCTCACACAGGGGAACCTACGAGCAGTACTTC	CASSSHRGTYEQYF
TRBJ1-5	TRBV12-5	NA	NA	TGTGCTAGTGGTTTGGGTAGTCCCTCCGTCCGGGGCAATCAGCCCCAGCATTTT	CASGLGSPSVRGNQPQHF
TRBJ2-7	TRBV19	NA	NA	TGTGCCAGTAGTATGGCCCCCGGGTACGAGCAGTACTTC	CASSMAPGYEQYF
TRBJ1-5	TRBV6-5	NA	NA	TGTGCCAGCAGTAGGACACATAGCAATCAGCCCCAGCATTTT	CASSRTHSNQPQHF
TRBJ1-6	TRBV5-1	NA	NA	TGCGCCAGCAGCTTGGCCTCGGGAACGAAGACTTCACCCCTCCACTTT	CASSLASGTKTSPLHF
TRBJ1-6	TRBV9	NA	NA	TGTGCCAGCAGCGAAGGGGGGGGATTCTATAATTCACCCCTCCACTTT	CASSEGGGFYNSPLHF
TRBJ2-7	TRBV6-5	NA	NA	TGTGCCGCTGGGAAGGGGTACCCATGGAAGTACGAGCAGTACTTC	CAAGKGYPWKYEQYF
TRBJ2-7	TRBV6-1	NA	NA	TGTGCCAGCAGTGAAAGTGTACGGACAGCGAATGGCGAGCAGTACTTC	CASSESVRTANGEQYF
TRBJ1-1	TRBV28	NA	NA	TGTGCCAGCAGTAGCGCAGGGGTCACTGAAGCTTTCTTT	CASSSAGVTEAFF
TRBJ2-7	TRBV6-2/TRBV6-3	once	TRBD1	TGTGCCAGCAGTTACTCGATGGGACAGGCCTACGAGCAGTACTTC	CASSYSMGQAYEQYF
TRBJ2-7	TRBV27	NA	NA	TGTGCCAGCAGTTTTTCAGGGCCTACCTACGAGCAGTACTTC	CASSFSGPTYEQYF
TRBJ2-1	TRBV6-4	NA	TRBD1	TGTGCCAGCAGCCGTGGGACAGGCACTATGAGCTCCTACAATGAGCAGTTCTTC	CASSRGTGTMSSYNEQFF
TRBJ1-2	TRBV21-1	NA	NA	TGTGCCAGCAGCAAAGTCTCAGGGACAGCTAACTATGGCTACACCTTC	CASSKVSGTANYGYTF
TRBJ1-1	TRBV4-1	NA	TRBD1	TGCGCCAGCAGCCAAGGGGCGGCCAGGGGGCGCACTGAAGCTTTCTTT	CASSQGAARGRTEAFF
TRBJ1-6	TRBV28	NA	NA	TGTGCCAGCAACCCTTTGGGGGGGGCTAGGGAAACACCCCTCCACTTT	CASNPLGGARETPLHF
TRBJ2-5	TRBV3-1/TRBV3-2	once	NA	TGTGCCAGCAGCACCGGGACATTGGGGGAGACCCAGTACTTC	CASSTGTLGETQYF
TRBJ1-2	TRBV27	NA	TRBD1	TGTGCCAGCAGTTGGGACAGGGGGGGAGGCTACACCTTC	CASSWDRGGGYTF
TRBJ2-3	TRBV6-2/TRBV6-3	NA	NA	TGTGCCAGCAGTATTTTATCGAGGGCAGATACGCAGTATTTT	CASSILSRADTQYF
TRBJ2-7	TRBV19	NA	NA	TGTGCCACCCTGGGAGCAAACTCCTACGAGCAGTACTTC	CATLGANSYEQYF
TRBJ2-1	TRBV29-1	NA	TRBD1	TGCAGCGTCAGCGCCGGACAGGTCAATGAGCAGTTCTTC	CSVSAGQVNEQFF
TRBJ2-7	TRBV10-2	NA	TRBD1	TGCGCCAGCAGTGTGGGCACCACGGGACAGGGGATCAACGAGCAGTACTTC	CASSVGTTGQGINEQYF
TRBJ2-7	TRBV9	NA	TRBD1	TGTGCCAGCAGCCCTCATGGGGGGGGACAGGGTAGGTACGAGCAGTACTTC	CASSPHGGGQGRYEQYF
TRBJ1-2	TRBV5-6	NA	TRBD1	TGTGCCAGCAGCTTCGGTGGGACAGGGGAAAGGTCGTACTATGGCTACACCTTC	CASSFGGTGERSYYGYTF
TRBJ2-5	TRBV5-4	NA	TRBD2	TGTGCCAGCAGCTTGAAACGGGGGGGGCAAGAGACCCAGTACTTC	CASSLKRGGQETQYF
TRBJ2-7	TRBV20-1	NA	TRBD2	TGCAGTGCTAGTCCCTCTAGCGGGGGCTCCTACGAGCAGTACTTC	CSASPSSGGSYEQYF
TRBJ2-2	TRBV28	NA	TRBD1	TGTGCCAGCAGCAAACAGGGGGCCGGGAACAACATCGGGGAGCTGTTTTTT	CASSKQGAGNNIGELFF
TRBJ2-7	TRBV3-1/TRBV3-2	few	TRBD2	TGTGCCAGCAGCCGAGCGGGGGCCTACGAGCAGTACTTC	CASSRAGAYEQYF
TRBJ2-7	TRBV6-5	NA	NA	TGTGCCAGCAGTTACTCGAGCTCAGGGATCTACGAGCAGTACTTC	CASSYSSSGIYEQYF
TRBJ1-4	TRBV28	once	NA	TGTGCCAGCAGTTGGGATCACCGGGACTCAAGCGAAAATGAAAAACTGTTTTTT	CASSWDHRDSSENEKLFF
TRBJ2-5	TRBV5-4	once	TRBD2	TGTGCCAGCAGCCGCCCCGTAGCGGGAGGGTTAGGAGAGACCCAGTACTTC	CASSRPVAGGLGETQYF
TRBJ2-1	TRBV6-5	NA	TRBD2	TGTGCCAGCAGTTCGCCTAGCGGGAGGGCCAATGAGCAGTTCTTC	CASSSPSGRANEQFF
TRBJ2-6	TRBV19	NA	NA	TGTGCCAGTAGTAGGGCGGGGTACTCTGGGGCCAACGTCCTGACTTTC	CASSRAGYSGANVLTF
TRBJ2-1	TRBV9	NA	TRBD2	TGTGCCAGCAGCTTGCGGGGGGACCAGAGGGATGAGCAGTTCTTC	CASSLRGDQRDEQFF
TRBJ1-2	TRBV6-2/TRBV6-3	NA	NA	TGTGCCAGCAGCCTCGGGACACTCGACTATGGCTACACCTTC	CASSLGTLDYGYTF
TRBJ2-1	TRBV4-1	NA	TRBD2	TGCGCCAGCAGCCCATCTAGCGGGAGGGGCCAAGAGCAGTTCTTC	CASSPSSGRGQEQFF
TRBJ2-1	TRBV3-1/TRBV3-2	NA	NA	TGTGCCAGCAGCCGGGCGGGCCGCAAGGAGCAGTTCTTC	CASSRAGRKEQFF
TRBJ1-1	TRBV9	NA	NA	TGTGCCAGCAGCGTACTGGCGGCGGTGGAATGGAACACTGAAGCTTTCTTT	CASSVLAAVEWNTEAFF
TRBJ2-5	TRBV19	NA	NA	TGTGCCAGTAGTATCGTGAACAGACAAGAGACCCAGTACTTC	CASSIVNRQETQYF
TRBJ2-7	TRBV2	medium-sized	TRBD2	TGTGCCAGCAGTGAAGGGACACTGGGGAGGGTCGAGCAGTACTTC	CASSEGTLGRVEQYF
TRBJ1-2	TRBV4-2	NA	TRBD1	TGTGCCAGCAGCCAAGCTCTGGGTCGGGGACAGGGGGCGGTCGGAGGCTACACCTTC	CASSQALGRGQGAVGGYTF
TRBJ1-4	TRBV5-5	NA	NA	TGTGCCAGCAGCTTGGAGGAGTCCGTTTATGAAAAACTGTTTTTT	CASSLEESVYEKLFF
TRBJ2-6	TRBV5-1	NA	NA	TGCGCCAGCAGCTCGACAGGAGTCTCTGGGGCCAACGTCCTGACTTTC	CASSSTGVSGANVLTF
TRBJ2-2	TRBV24-1	NA	NA	TGTGCCACCGGAGGGGGGGCCGGGAACACCGGGGAGCTGTTTTTT	CATGGGAGNTGELFF
TRBJ1-4	TRBV7-2	NA	NA	TGTGCCAGCAGCAATTACAGGGTGACTAATGAAAAACTGTTTTTT	CASSNYRVTNEKLFF
TRBJ2-1	TRBV5-1	NA	TRBD1	TGCGCCAGCAGCTTGGGGGGACAGGGGTTCGACAATGAGCAGTTCTTC	CASSLGGQGFDNEQFF
TRBJ1-6	TRBV7-9	NA	NA	TGTGCCAGCAGCTTAATTGCGGCCCCCAGCGGTTCACCCCTCCACTTT	CASSLIAAPSGSPLHF
TRBJ1-2	TRBV19	few	NA	TGTGCCAGTAGTGCCAGTTTCTATGGCTACACCTTC	CASSASFYGYTF
TRBJ1-4	TRBV5-5	NA	TRBD1	TGTGCCAGCAGCTCGGGACAGTTTAATGAAAAACTGTTTTTT	CASSSGQFNEKLFF
TRBJ2-3	TRBV7-6	NA	TRBD2	TGTGCCAGCAGCTTAGCTAGGGGATCTAGCGGGAGTGATACGCAGTATTTT	CASSLARGSSGSDTQYF
TRBJ1-2	TRBV5-4	NA	NA	TGTGCCAGCAGCTTGGTTGGGACATCTTATGGCTACACCTTC	CASSLVGTSYGYTF